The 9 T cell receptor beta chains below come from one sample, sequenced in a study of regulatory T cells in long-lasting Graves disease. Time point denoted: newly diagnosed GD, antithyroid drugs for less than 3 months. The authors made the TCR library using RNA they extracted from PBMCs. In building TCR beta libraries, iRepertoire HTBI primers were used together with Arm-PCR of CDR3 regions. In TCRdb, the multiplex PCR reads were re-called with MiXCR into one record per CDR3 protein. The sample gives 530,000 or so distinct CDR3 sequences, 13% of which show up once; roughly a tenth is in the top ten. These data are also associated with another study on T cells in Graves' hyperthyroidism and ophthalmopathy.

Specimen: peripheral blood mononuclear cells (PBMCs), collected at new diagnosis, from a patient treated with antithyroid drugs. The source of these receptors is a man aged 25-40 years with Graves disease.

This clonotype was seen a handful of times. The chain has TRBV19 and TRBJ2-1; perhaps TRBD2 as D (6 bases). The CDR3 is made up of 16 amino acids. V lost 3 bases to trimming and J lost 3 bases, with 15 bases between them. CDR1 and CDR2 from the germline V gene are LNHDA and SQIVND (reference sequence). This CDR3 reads CASSINPGAYYNEQFF. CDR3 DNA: TGTGCCAGTAGTATCAACCCGGGAGCCTACTACAATGAGCAGTTCTTC.

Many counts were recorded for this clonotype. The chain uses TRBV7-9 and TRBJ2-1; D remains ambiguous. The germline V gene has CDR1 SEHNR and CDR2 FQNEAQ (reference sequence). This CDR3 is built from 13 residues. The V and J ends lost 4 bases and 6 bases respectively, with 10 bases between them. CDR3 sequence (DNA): TGTGCCAGCAGCTATCTATTAAGCAATGAGCAGTTCTTC. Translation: CASSYLLSNEQFF.

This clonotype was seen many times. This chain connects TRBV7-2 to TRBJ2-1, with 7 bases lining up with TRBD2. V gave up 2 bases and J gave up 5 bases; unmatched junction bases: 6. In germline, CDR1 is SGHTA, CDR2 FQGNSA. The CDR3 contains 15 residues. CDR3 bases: TGTGCCAGCAGCTTATACCGGGAGGTTAACAATGAGCAGTTCTTC. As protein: CASSLYREVNNEQFF. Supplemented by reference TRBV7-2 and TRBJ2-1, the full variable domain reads GAGVSQSPSNKVTEKGKDVELRCDPISGHTALYWYRQSLGQGLEFLIYFQGNSAPDKSGLPSDRFSAERTGGSVSTLTIQRTQQEDSAVYLCASSLYREVNNEQFFGPGTRLTVL.

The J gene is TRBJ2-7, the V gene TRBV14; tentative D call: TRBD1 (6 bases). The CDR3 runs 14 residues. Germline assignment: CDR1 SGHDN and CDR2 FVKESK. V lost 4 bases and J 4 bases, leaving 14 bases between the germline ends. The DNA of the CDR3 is TGTGCCAGCAGCCGAGGGCAGGGGCAATACGAGCAGTACTTC. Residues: CASSRGQGQYEQYF. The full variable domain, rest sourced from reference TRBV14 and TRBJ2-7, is EAGVTQFPSHSVIEKGQTVTLRCDPISGHDNLYWYRRVMGKEIKFLLHFVKESKQDESGMPNNRFLAERTGGTYSTLKVQPAELEDSGVYFCASSRGQGQYEQYFGPGTRLTVT.

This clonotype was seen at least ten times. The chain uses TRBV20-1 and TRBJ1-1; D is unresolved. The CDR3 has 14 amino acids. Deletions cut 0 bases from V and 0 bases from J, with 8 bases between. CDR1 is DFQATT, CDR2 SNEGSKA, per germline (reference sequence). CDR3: CSAREGGMNTEAFF. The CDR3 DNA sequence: TGCAGTGCTAGAGAGGGCGGGATGAACACTGAAGCTTTCTTT.

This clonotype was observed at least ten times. In DNA form, the CDR3 reads TGTGCCATCAGTGACAGTGGCGGGGGGCAAGAGACCCAGTACTTC. This codes for CAISDSGGGQETQYF. The chain combines TRBV10-3 with TRBJ2-5, with TRBD2 matching 8 bases. Trimming at V came to 3 bases and at J to 2 bases, leaving 5 bases not matched to a gene. Looked up from germline, CDR1 is ENHRY and CDR2 is SYGVKD. The CDR3 contains 15 residues.

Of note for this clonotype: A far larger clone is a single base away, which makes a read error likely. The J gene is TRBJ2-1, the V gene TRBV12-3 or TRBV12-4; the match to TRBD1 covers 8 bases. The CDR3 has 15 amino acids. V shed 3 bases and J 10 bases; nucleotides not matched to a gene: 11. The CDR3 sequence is CASSFGTGASDEQFF. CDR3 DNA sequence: TGTGCCAGCAGTTTTGGGACAGGCGCTTCCGACGAGCAGTTCTTC.

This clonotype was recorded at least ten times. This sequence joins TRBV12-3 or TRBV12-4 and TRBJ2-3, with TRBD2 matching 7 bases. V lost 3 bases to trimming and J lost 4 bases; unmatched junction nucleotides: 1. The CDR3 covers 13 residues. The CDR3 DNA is TGTGCCAGCAGTTTGACTAGCCCAGATACGCAGTATTTT. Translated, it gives CASSLTSPDTQYF.

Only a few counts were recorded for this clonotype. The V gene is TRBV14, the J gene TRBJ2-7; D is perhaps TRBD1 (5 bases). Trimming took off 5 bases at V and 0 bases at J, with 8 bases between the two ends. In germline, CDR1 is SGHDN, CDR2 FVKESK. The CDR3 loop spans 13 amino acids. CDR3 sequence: CASSFRASYEQYF. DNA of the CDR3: TGTGCCAGCAGCTTCAGGGCCTCCTACGAGCAGTACTTC.